The 31 T cell receptor beta chains in this list originate from one sample, sequenced in a study of blood T cell repertoires in COVID-19. Clones were read by immunoSEQ multiplex PCR, and TCRdb kept only the in-frame ones, dropping some. Altogether 250,000 to 400,000 clones are present, around 89% being singletons, with the ten largest covering around 1.6%. Sequencing was performed on peripheral blood. These receptors all come from a woman aged 25 to 45 with COVID-19, enrolled during active disease.

The chain uses TRBV7-8 and TRBJ1-2; D perhaps matches TRBD1 (5 bases). The CDR3 length is 15 residues. Germline loops: CDR1 SGHVS, CDR2 FQNEAQ. V lost 1 base and J 3 bases, leaving 12 bases between the germline ends. The CDR3 sequence: CASSLDGRGYYGYTF. Here the CDR3 DNA reads TGTGCCAGCAGCTTAGATGGTAGGGGTTACTATGGCTACACCTTC.

The V call is TRBV11-3, the J call TRBJ1-5; the D gene is possibly TRBD1 (6 bases). This CDR3 spans 16 amino acids. Per germline, CDR1 SGHNT and CDR2 YENEEA. V shed 3 bases and J shed 6 bases, with 18 bases lying between them. The CDR3 spells CASSFRGHTTAQPQHF. CDR3 DNA sequence: TGTGCCAGCAGCTTTAGGGGACATACCACCGCTCAGCCCCAGCATTTT.

This chain connects TRBV4-1 to TRBJ1-2, with 7 bases that match TRBD1. This CDR3 is built from 15 residues. V was clipped by 0 bases and J by 5 bases; unmatched bases: 6. CDR1 MGHRA and CDR2 YSYEKL come from the germline V gene. The CDR3 region has the DNA TGCGCCAGCAGCCAAGAGGGGGGACAGCCTTATGGCTACACCTTC. Amino acids: CASSQEGGQPYGYTF.

This clone was recorded only once. The V and J genes are TRBV27 and TRBJ2-5, with 11 nucleotides matching TRBD1. The CDR3 has 14 amino acids. V dropped 6 bases and J dropped 4; count of bases not matched to a gene: 4. Germline-derived CDR1 and CDR2 are MNHEY and SMNVEV (reference sequence). CDR3 amino acids: CASSAGQGGETQYF. DNA for the CDR3: TGTGCCAGCAGCGCGGGACAGGGGGGAGAGACCCAGTACTTC.

The V gene is TRBV11-1, the J gene TRBJ2-1; D is uncertain. CDR3 length: 11 residues. CDR1 and CDR2 from the germline V gene are SGHAT and FQDESV (reference sequence). Trimming shortened V by 6 bases and J by 8 bases, and 8 bases separated the two germline ends. CDR3 DNA: TGTGCCAGCAGTCTGCGGTATGAGCAGTTCTTC. It encodes CASSLRYEQFF.

The chain couples TRBV7-8 to TRBJ1-4; perhaps TRBD1 as D (5 bases). V lost 1 base and J 5 bases, leaving 11 bases between the germline ends. Germline CDR1 SGHVS, CDR2 FQNEAQ. There are 15 residues in the CDR3. CDR3 in amino acids: CASSLGGGSNEKLFF. CDR3 DNA: TGTGCCAGCAGCTTAGGGGGGGGATCCAATGAAAAACTGTTTTTT.

The V and J genes are TRBV2 and TRBJ1-5; maybe TRBD1 (5 bases). The CDR3 is made up of 13 amino acids. Germline assignment: CDR1 SNHLY and CDR2 FYNNEI. V lost 4 bases and J lost 7, with 11 bases in between. CDR3 bases: TGTGCCAGCAGTGTCAGGGTGATCCAGCCCCAGCATTTT. The encoded protein is CASSVRVIQPQHF.

The table lists this clone with a count of one. The V gene is TRBV6-2 or TRBV6-3, the J gene TRBJ1-4, with 8 bases that match TRBD1. From germline, CDR1 is MNHEY and CDR2 SVGEGT. The V and J ends lost 2 bases and 8 bases, in that order; junction bases with no gene match: 7. CDR3 length equals 15 residues. The chain's CDR3 is CASSYPGTGGEKLFF. The CDR3, as DNA: TGTGCCAGCAGTTACCCAGGGACAGGCGGAGAAAAACTGTTTTTT.

The V and J genes are TRBV20-1 and TRBJ2-7; the D gene is possibly TRBD2 (7 bases). This CDR3 has 17 residues. With 3 bases removed from V and 0 bases from J, the gap between germline ends came to 21 bases. Germline V gives CDR1 DFQATT, CDR2 SNEGSKA (reference sequence). The CDR3 bases are TGCAGTGCTAGTCCGGGGGGCGGATTATTAGGCTCCTACGAGCAGTACTTC. It specifies CSASPGGGLLGSYEQYF.

V usage is TRBV28 and J usage is TRBJ2-3; 8 bases are shared with TRBD1. Germline CDR1 reads MDHEN; CDR2 reads SYDVKM. This CDR3 has 13 amino acids. V lost 8 bases to trimming and J lost 6 bases; unmatched junction nucleotides: 7. CDR3 nucleotide sequence: TGTGCCAGCGGTCGGACAGGGTGGGATACGCAGTATTTT. Translation: CASGRTGWDTQYF.

The gene calls are TRBV28 and TRBJ1-5, with D possibly matching TRBD1 (5 bases). The CDR3 covers 18 residues. The ends were cut back, 5 bases at V and 0 bases at J, with 20 bases in the middle. Germline loops: CDR1 MDHEN, CDR2 SYDVKM. The CDR3 reads CASSPILGRTYSNQPQHF. The CDR3 DNA reads TGTGCCAGCAGTCCAATCTTGGGGAGGACATATAGCAATCAGCCCCAGCATTTT.

The V call is TRBV19, the J call TRBJ2-1; the D gene is possibly TRBD2 (6 bases). The germline gives CDR1 LNHDA, CDR2 SQIVND (reference sequence). The length of the CDR3 is 12 residues. The germline V and J ends were trimmed by 7 bases and 8 bases, with 12 bases remaining between them. CDR3 DNA: TGTGCCAGTATAGGAGGGGATCATGAGCAGTTCTTC. Protein sequence: CASIGGDHEQFF.

The genes are TRBV19 and TRBJ1-1, with D perhaps matching TRBD1 (6 bases). The CDR3 sequence is 13 residues long. CDR1 and CDR2 from the germline V gene are LNHDA and SQIVND (reference sequence). V was pared by 9 bases and J by 3 bases, with 14 bases between. The CDR3 DNA sequence: TGTGCCAGCGGTCCAGGGGTTCACACTGAAGCTTTCTTT. It encodes CASGPGVHTEAFF.

V is TRBV6-5 and J is TRBJ1-2; D gene unclear. CDR3 length: 11 residues. From germline, CDR1 is MNHEY and CDR2 SVGAGI. V was clipped by 7 bases and J by 1 base, with 4 bases between them. Here the CDR3 DNA reads TGTGCCAGCATCGGTAACTATGGCTACACCTTC. Its protein product is CASIGNYGYTF.

V is TRBV4-1 and J is TRBJ1-5; perhaps TRBD1 as D (5 bases). V was shortened by 4 bases and J by 4 bases, with 11 bases between the two germline ends. This CDR3 comprises 14 residues. The germline CDR1 and CDR2 sequences are MGHRA and YSYEKL. The CDR3 DNA reads as TGCGCCAGCAGCCCGACAGCGATTAATCAGCCCCAGCATTTT. Its translation: CASSPTAINQPQHF.

The chain recombines TRBV12-3 or TRBV12-4 with TRBJ2-3; 7 nucleotides align to TRBD2. The CDR3 has 12 amino acids. V was pared by 5 bases and J by 7 bases, with 3 bases of the junction left unmatched. CDR3 bases: TGTGCCAGCAGTCGACTAGCATATACGCAGTATTTT. Encoded protein: CASSRLAYTQYF.

The chain is built from TRBV18 and TRBJ1-2, with D possibly being TRBD1 (6 bases). Germline V lookup: CDR1 KGHSH, CDR2 LQKENI. There are 15 residues in the CDR3. Trimming removed 5 bases from V and 0 bases from J, with 13 bases in between. The CDR3 bases are TGTGCCAGCTCAGTACAGGGTGTGCCTAACTATGGCTACACCTTC. Its protein product is CASSVQGVPNYGYTF.

This clone was detected a few times. Possible read error: a much larger clone is one base away. The chain employs TRBV6-4 and TRBJ2-3, with 13 bases lining up with TRBD2. Trimming removed 6 bases from V and 4 bases from J; junction bases left unmatched: 4. CDR3 size: 15 residues. CDR1 and CDR2 from the germline V gene are MRHNA and SNTAGT. CDR3 residues: CASSDGTSGADTQYF. CDR3 in DNA: TGTGCCAGCAGCGACGGGACTAGCGGGGCAGATACGCAGTATTTT.

This clone showed up just a few times. V and J are TRBV5-1 and TRBJ1-2; D is undetermined. Germline V lookup: CDR1 SGHRS, CDR2 YFSETQ. Deletions cut 1 base from V and 6 bases from J, with 13 bases between. There are 14 residues in the CDR3. CDR3 nucleotides: TGCGCCAGCAGCTTGTTTCAGGCAGTCCATGGCTACACCTTC. Translation: CASSLFQAVHGYTF.

The chain uses TRBV6-4 and TRBJ1-2; D gene unclear. CDR3 size: 13 residues. The ends were cut back, 3 bases at V and 7 bases at J, with 12 bases in the middle. CDR1 MRHNA and CDR2 SNTAGT come from the germline V gene. The CDR3 sequence is CASSEEGTTGYTF. The CDR3 coding sequence is TGTGCCAGCAGTGAGGAGGGAACTACTGGCTACACCTTC.

This chain uses TRBV6-4 with TRBJ2-2; weak D call: TRBD1 (6 bases). CDR1 is MRHNA and CDR2 is SNTAGT in the germline V gene. Between the trimmed V and J ends, which lost 7 bases and 7 bases, there was a span of 13 bases. This CDR3 spans 13 amino acids. CDR3 sequence reads: CASNQGNGGELFF. For the CDR3, the DNA is TGTGCCAGCAACCAGGGGAATGGCGGGGAGCTGTTTTTT.

This clone showed up just a few times. The chain joins TRBV21-1 to TRBJ1-4; TRBD1, as called in the table, went unchecked against the DNA. TRBV21-1 is a known pseudogene. The CDR3 has 13 amino acids. This chain's CDR3 is CARGSQNNEKLFF. For the CDR3, the DNA is TGTGCCAGGGGCTCCCAGAATAATGAAAAACTGTTTTTT.

V is TRBV2 and J is TRBJ1-3, with D maybe TRBD1 (6 bases). Germline assignment: CDR1 SNHLY and CDR2 FYNNEI. CDR3 size: 15 residues. V was shortened by 6 bases and J by 0 bases, with 12 bases between the two germline ends. Here the CDR3 DNA reads TGTGCCAGCAGACGGGAGGACAGCTCTGGAAACACCATATATTTT. Protein sequence: CASRREDSSGNTIYF.

This clone was observed a single time. The chain joins TRBV11-2 to TRBJ2-5, with TRBD1 identical over 8 bases. The CDR3 is made up of 15 amino acids. The V and J ends lost 1 base and 4 bases, in that order; junction bases with no gene match: 5. Germline lookup yields CDR1 SGHAT and CDR2 FQNNGV. CDR3: CASSLAPGGRETQYF. DNA of the CDR3: TGTGCCAGCAGCTTAGCCCCAGGGGGCCGAGAGACCCAGTACTTC.

The rearrangement joins TRBV6-5 to TRBJ1-1; no clear D. The V end lost 6 bases, the J end lost 7 bases, and 15 bases lay between the germline ends. Germline V gives CDR1 MNHEY, CDR2 SVGAGI. The CDR3 has 13 residues. The CDR3 reads CASRRYGRSEAFF. The CDR3 bases are TGTGCCAGCAGGCGGTACGGGAGAAGTGAAGCTTTCTTT.

The V gene is TRBV20-1, the J gene TRBJ2-3, with D hard to call. This CDR3 has 10 amino acids. With 6 bases removed from V and 7 bases from J, the gap between germline ends came to 8 bases. CDR1 is DFQATT, CDR2 SNEGSKA, per germline (reference sequence). CDR3 sequence: CSALDYTQYF. The CDR3, as DNA: TGCAGTGCCCTAGACTATACGCAGTATTTT.

The chain carries TRBV15 and TRBJ2-1; 12 nucleotides align to TRBD2. The CDR3 runs 15 residues. In germline, CDR1 is LNHNV, CDR2 YYDKDF (reference sequence). The V and J ends lost 1 base and 6 bases, in that order; junction bases with no gene match: 1. The CDR3, as DNA: TGTGCCACCAGCAGAGCTAGCGGGGGGGCCAATGAGCAGTTCTTC. This encodes CATSRASGGANEQFF.

The rearrangement uses TRBV11-1 and TRBJ2-5; TRBD1 aligns across 7 bases. This CDR3 comprises 15 residues. CDR1 and CDR2 from the germline V gene are SGHAT and FQDESV (reference sequence). The V gene end was trimmed by 4 bases and the J gene end by 0 bases; junction bases not matched to a gene: 5. This CDR3 reads CASSSGTVDQETQYF. CDR3 sequence (DNA): TGTGCCAGCAGCTCCGGGACAGTGGACCAAGAGACCCAGTACTTC.

The V and J genes are TRBV2 and TRBJ1-2; no clear D gene. The length of the CDR3 is 13 residues. Germline V gene sequence: CDR1 SNHLY, CDR2 FYNNEI. V lost 5 bases, J lost 0 bases, and 7 bases lay in between. The chain's CDR3 is CASSREANYGYTF. The CDR3 nucleotides are TGTGCCAGCAGTCGGGAAGCTAACTATGGCTACACCTTC.

The rearrangement uses TRBV7-9 and TRBJ1-4; D is possibly TRBD1 (6 bases). The CDR3 is 14 residues long. The V gene's germline CDR1 is SEHNR and CDR2 FQNEAQ (reference sequence). The V end lost 3 bases, the J end lost 5 bases, and 10 bases lay between the germline ends. The CDR3 spells CASSFYGQNEKLFF. CDR3 nucleotide sequence: TGTGCCAGCAGCTTCTACGGACAGAATGAAAAACTGTTTTTT.

The genes are TRBV30 and TRBJ1-4; 10 bases are a match to TRBD1. This CDR3 is built from 13 residues. CDR1 and CDR2 (germline): GTSNPN, SVGIG (reference sequence). Losses at the gene ends were 4 bases for V and 8 bases for J; bases not matched to a gene: 4. The CDR3 is CAWNRDRGEKLFF. The CDR3, as DNA: TGTGCCTGGAACCGGGACAGGGGCGAAAAACTGTTTTTT.